These 19 T cell receptor beta chains originate from one sample sequenced in a study of memory CD4+ T cells and cytomegalovirus serostatus. The table came from immunoSEQ multiplex PCR; TCRdb's copy has only in-frame clones and leaves some out. The table records tens of thousands of clones, more than 70% of them present only once. Single viable CD3+CD4+CD8-CD45RO+ cells were sorted as the memory CD4+ T cells. Source material: memory CD4+ T cells from blood. These TCRs come from an adult in good health and CMV-seronegative.

The chain is built from TRBV6-5 and TRBJ2-1; the D call may be TRBD1 or TRBD2 (5 bases each). Germline values: CDR1 MNHEY, CDR2 SVGAGI. This CDR3 is 14 amino acids long. V lost 7 bases and J lost 7, with 17 bases in between. The CDR3 region is CASKEGTLRNEQFF. In DNA form, the CDR3 reads TGTGCCAGCAAGGAAGGGACCCTCAGGAATGAGCAGTTCTTC.

This clone came up a few times. The chain uses TRBV7-2 and TRBJ2-7; possibly TRBD1 for D (6 bases). Trimming removed 5 bases from V and 3 bases from J, with 11 bases in between. The CDR3 has 13 residues. CDR1 SGHTA and CDR2 FQGNSA come from the germline V gene. This chain's CDR3 is CASSPTTGYEQYF. The CDR3 DNA is TGTGCCAGCAGCCCTACGACAGGCTACGAGCAGTACTTC.

The genes are TRBV27 and TRBJ2-3; 7 bases agree with TRBD2. CDR1 and CDR2 (germline): MNHEY, SMNVEV (reference sequence). The CDR3 runs 14 residues. Losses at the gene ends were 7 bases for V and 1 base for J; bases not matched to a gene: 5. The CDR3 bases are TGTGCCAGCATGGGTCTAGCGGGCACAGATACGCAGTATTTT. Its protein is CASMGLAGTDTQYF.

In nucleotides, the CDR3 is TGTGCCATCAGTGCCACAGTCTACGAGCAGTACTTC. Translating gives CAISATVYEQYF. The chain couples TRBV10-3 to TRBJ2-7; D unresolved. V was shortened by 4 bases and J by 3 bases, with 7 bases between the two germline ends. This CDR3 is built from 12 residues. CDR1 is ENHRY and CDR2 is SYGVKD in the germline V gene.

J is TRBJ2-3 and V is TRBV27; 8 bases match TRBD1. The CDR3 runs to 17 residues. The V segment lost 4 bases and the J segment 3 bases; nucleotides outside the gene matches: 12. Germline V lookup: CDR1 MNHEY, CDR2 SMNVEV (reference sequence). CDR3 sequence: CASSSYEDRGGTDTQYF. The CDR3 bases are TGTGCCAGCAGTTCTTACGAAGACAGGGGAGGTACAGATACGCAGTATTTT.

The CDR3 DNA sequence: TGTGCCACCCAACGTTCTCAATCGACAGGGATCGGAGGGACTGAAGCTTTCTTT. Protein: CATQRSQSTGIGGTEAFF. The gene calls are TRBV2 and TRBJ1-1; 7 bases are a match to TRBD1. Trimming at V came to 10 bases and at J to 5 bases, leaving 25 bases not matched to a gene. This CDR3 has 18 amino acids. CDR1 is SNHLY and CDR2 is FYNNEI in the germline V gene. The complete variable domain, with remaining parts taken from reference TRBV2 and TRBJ1-1, reads EPEVTQTPSHQVTQMGQEVILRCVPISNHLYFYWYRQILGQKVEFLVSFYNNEISEKSEIFDDQFSVERPDGSNFTLKIRSTKLEDSAMYFCATQRSQSTGIGGTEAFFGQGTRLTVV.

The chain has TRBV28 and TRBJ2-7; D tentatively fits TRBD1 or TRBD2 (5 bases each). V was clipped by 6 bases and J by 5 bases, with 14 bases between them. The germline gives CDR1 MDHEN, CDR2 SYDVKM. The CDR3 spans 13 residues. CDR3 protein: CASRVSGTNEQYF. CDR3 sequence (DNA): TGTGCCAGCAGGGTCAGTGGGACGAACGAGCAGTACTTC.

Here the CDR3 reads CASGTGMEWNQPQHF. CDR3 in DNA: TGTGCCAGCGGGACAGGGATGGAGTGGAATCAGCCCCAGCATTTT. This chain links TRBV2 with TRBJ1-5; 9 bases line up with TRBD1. With 8 bases clipped from V and 4 bases from J, the junction kept 9 bases outside the gene matches. Germline assignment: CDR1 SNHLY and CDR2 FYNNEI. The CDR3 has 15 residues.

The chain links TRBV9 to TRBJ2-4; D is uncertain. The CDR3 runs to 13 residues. V was cut by 0 bases and J by 6 bases, with 7 bases left in between. CDR1 and CDR2 (germline): SGDLS, YYNGEE. DNA of the CDR3: TGTGCCAGCAGCGTAGATACAGTAAACATTCAGTACTTC. Residues: CASSVDTVNIQYF. Combining the CDR3 with reference TRBV9 and TRBJ2-4 gives the whole variable domain DSGVTQTPKHLITATGQRVTLRCSPRSGDLSVYWYQQSLDQGLQFLIQYYNGEERAKGNILERFSAQQFPDLHSELNLSSLELGDSALYFCASSVDTVNIQYFGAGTRLSVL.

The chain combines TRBV9 with TRBJ1-1; D call uncertain. Between the trimmed V and J ends, which lost 0 bases and 7 bases, there was a span of 10 bases. Germline V CDR1 and CDR2: SGDLS, YYNGEE. This CDR3 is built from 13 residues. The CDR3 spells CASSVVGSGEAFF. The CDR3 nucleotides read TGTGCCAGCAGCGTAGTGGGGAGCGGTGAAGCTTTCTTT. Complete variable domain (other parts from reference TRBV9 and TRBJ1-1): DSGVTQTPKHLITATGQRVTLRCSPRSGDLSVYWYQQSLDQGLQFLIQYYNGEERAKGNILERFSAQQFPDLHSELNLSSLELGDSALYFCASSVVGSGEAFFGQGTRLTVV.

Written as DNA, the CDR3 is TGTGCCAGCAGCGGGAGCACCGGGGAGCTGTTTTTT. Translated, it gives CASSGSTGELFF. The chain couples TRBV6-5 to TRBJ2-2; perhaps TRBD2 as D (6 bases). Germline CDR1 MNHEY, CDR2 SVGAGI. The CDR3 contains 12 residues. V lost 6 bases to trimming and J lost 4 bases, with 6 bases between them.

The CDR3 sequence: CAIMGGSGANVLTF. DNA for the CDR3: TGTGCCATCATGGGGGGCTCTGGGGCCAACGTCCTGACTTTC. The gene calls are TRBV10-3 and TRBJ2-6; perhaps TRBD2 as D (6 bases). The CDR3 loop spans 14 amino acids. Trimming shortened V by 7 bases and J by 0 bases, and 7 bases separated the two germline ends. Per the germline V gene, CDR1 is ENHRY and CDR2 is SYGVKD.

A remark on this clone: A junction end diverges from the germline sequence, so it may reflect a read error. The V gene is TRBV28, the J gene TRBJ2-5; unclear D gene. The CDR3 is 12 residues long. The germline V gene encodes CDR1 MDHEN and CDR2 SYDVKM. The CDR3 DNA is TGTGCCAGCAGTTCCCTTCGGGCGGACGCAAACTTC. The encoded protein is CASSSLRADANF.

The rearrangement joins TRBV7-3 to TRBJ2-5; 11 positions match TRBD2. Germline loops: CDR1 SGHTA, CDR2 FQGTGA. CDR3 size: 15 residues. Losses at the gene ends were 0 bases for V and 4 bases for J; bases not matched to a gene: 1. CDR3 DNA: TGTGCCAGCAGCTTAACTAGCGGGGGGGCAGAGACCCAGTACTTC. It encodes CASSLTSGGAETQYF.

Note on this clone: This sample also contains other DNA sequences that code for the same CDR3. V and J are TRBV5-1 and TRBJ2-5; D is possibly TRBD2 (6 bases). The CDR3 has 14 residues. Trimming removed 0 bases at V and 0 bases at J, with 6 bases between. Germline lookup yields CDR1 SGHRS and CDR2 YFSETQ. CDR3 sequence (DNA): TGCGCCAGCAGCTTGGGGACTAACCAAGAGACCCAGTACTTC. This encodes CASSLGTNQETQYF.

The V gene is TRBV7-9, the J gene TRBJ2-6; no reliable D call. Trimming removed 1 base from V and 0 bases from J, with 7 bases in between. The CDR3 is 16 amino acids. Germline V lookup: CDR1 SEHNR, CDR2 FQNEAQ (reference sequence). Here the CDR3 reads CASSLGVFSGANVLTF. The CDR3 DNA reads as TGTGCCAGCAGCTTAGGGGTGTTCTCTGGGGCCAACGTCCTGACTTTC.

The chain employs TRBV20-1 and TRBJ2-5; the D is unclear. The CDR3 is 11 residues long. The ends were cut back, 7 bases at V and 7 bases at J, with 13 bases in the middle. Looked up from germline, CDR1 is DFQATT and CDR2 is SNEGSKA (reference sequence). For the CDR3, the DNA is TGCAGTGTGGTGACGGCCGCGACCCAGTACTTC. This codes for CSVVTAATQYF.

The chain is built from TRBV25-1 and TRBJ1-2; perhaps TRBD1 as D (5 bases). V gave up 3 bases and J gave up 4 bases, with 9 bases separating them. CDR3 length: 13 residues. The V gene's germline CDR1 is MGHDK and CDR2 SYGVNS. CDR3: CASSDWGFYGYTF. CDR3 sequence (DNA): TGTGCCAGCAGTGATTGGGGGTTCTATGGCTACACCTTC.

The chain uses TRBV2 and TRBJ1-4, with 8 bases that match TRBD1. Germline CDR1 reads SNHLY; CDR2 reads FYNNEI. CDR3 length equals 15 residues. V lost 2 bases to trimming and J lost 8 bases; unmatched junction nucleotides: 7. The CDR3: CASSEQTGGEEKLFF. DNA for the CDR3: TGTGCCAGCAGTGAACAAACAGGGGGTGAGGAAAAACTGTTTTTT.